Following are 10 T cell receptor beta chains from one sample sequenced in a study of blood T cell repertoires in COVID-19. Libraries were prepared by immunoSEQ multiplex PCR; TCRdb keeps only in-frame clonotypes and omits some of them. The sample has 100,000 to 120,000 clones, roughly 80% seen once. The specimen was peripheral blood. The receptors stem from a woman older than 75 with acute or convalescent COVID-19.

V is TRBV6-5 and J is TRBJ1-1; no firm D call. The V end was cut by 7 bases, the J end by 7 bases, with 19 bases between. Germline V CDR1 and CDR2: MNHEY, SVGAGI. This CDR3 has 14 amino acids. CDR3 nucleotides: TGTGCCAGCACCCAAGGGCTAGTGGGGAGTGAAGCTTTCTTT. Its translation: CASTQGLVGSEAFF.

The CDR3 reads CASSRTTSGANVLTF. CDR3 DNA: TGCGCCAGCAGCCGGACTACCTCTGGGGCCAACGTCCTGACTTTC. The rearrangement uses TRBV5-1 and TRBJ2-6, with D perhaps TRBD2 (6 bases). CDR3 size: 15 residues. CDR1 and CDR2 (germline): SGHRS, YFSETQ. V was shortened by 4 bases and J by 0 bases, with 8 bases between the two germline ends. Supplemented by reference TRBV5-1 and TRBJ2-6, the full variable domain reads KAGVTQTPRYLIKTRGQQVTLSCSPISGHRSVSWYQQTPGQGLQFLFEYFSETQRNKGNFPGRFSGRQFSNSRSEMNVSTLELGDSALYLCASSRTTSGANVLTFGAGSRLTVL.

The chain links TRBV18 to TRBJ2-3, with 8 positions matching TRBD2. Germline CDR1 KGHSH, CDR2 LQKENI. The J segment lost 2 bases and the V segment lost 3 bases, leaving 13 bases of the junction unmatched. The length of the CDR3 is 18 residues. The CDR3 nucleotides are TGTGCCAGCTCACCGTCGAGGGTATTAGCGGGATACACAGATACGCAGTATTTT. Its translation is CASSPSRVLAGYTDTQYF. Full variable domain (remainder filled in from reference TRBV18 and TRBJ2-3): NAGVMQNPRHLVRRRGQEARLRCSPMKGHSHVYWYRQLPEEGLKFMVYLQKENIIDESGMPKERFSAEFPKEGPSILRIQQVVRGDSAAYFCASSPSRVLAGYTDTQYFGPGTRLTVL.

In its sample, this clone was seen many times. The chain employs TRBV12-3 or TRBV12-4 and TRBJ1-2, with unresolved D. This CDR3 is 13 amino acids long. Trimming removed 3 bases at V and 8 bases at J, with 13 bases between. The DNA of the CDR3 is TGTGCCAGCAGTTTGATTGAGGGAGTCGGCTACACCTTC. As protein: CASSLIEGVGYTF.

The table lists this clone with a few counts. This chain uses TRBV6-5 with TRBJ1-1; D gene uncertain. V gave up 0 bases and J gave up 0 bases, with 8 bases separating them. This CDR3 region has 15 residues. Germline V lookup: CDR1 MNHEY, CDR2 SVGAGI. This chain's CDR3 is CASSYSGVMNTEAFF. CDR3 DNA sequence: TGTGCCAGCAGTTACTCCGGGGTCATGAACACTGAAGCTTTCTTT.

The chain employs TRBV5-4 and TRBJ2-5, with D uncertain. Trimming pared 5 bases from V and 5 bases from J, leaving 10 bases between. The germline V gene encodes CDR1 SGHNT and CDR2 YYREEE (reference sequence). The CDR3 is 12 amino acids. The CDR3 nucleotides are TGTGCCAGCAGTCTGCCACGGGAGACCCAGTACTTC. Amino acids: CASSLPRETQYF.

The CDR3 DNA is TGTGCCAGCAGCTTAGTTGCAGTGTCCTACAATGAGCAGTTCTTC. This encodes CASSLVAVSYNEQFF. The chain couples TRBV7-2 to TRBJ2-1; D remains unclear. The CDR3 length is 15 residues. V was clipped by 1 base and J by 1 base, with 8 bases between them. Per the germline V gene, CDR1 is SGHTA and CDR2 is FQGNSA.

The CDR3 DNA reads as TGTGCCAGCTCACCCCTGGGACAGGGGAGCTACAATGAGCAGTTCTTC. Translation: CASSPLGQGSYNEQFF. The V and J genes are TRBV18 and TRBJ2-1, with TRBD1 matching over 10 bases. Germline lookup yields CDR1 KGHSH and CDR2 LQKENI. CDR3 length: 16 amino acids. Losses at the gene ends were 3 bases for V and 3 bases for J; bases not matched to a gene: 5.

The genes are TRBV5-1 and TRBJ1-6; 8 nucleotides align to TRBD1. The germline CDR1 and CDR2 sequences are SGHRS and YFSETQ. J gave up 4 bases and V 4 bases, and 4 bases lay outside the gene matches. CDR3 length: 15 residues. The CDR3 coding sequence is TGCGCCAGCAGCGAGGGGACAGGTTATAATTCACCCCTCCACTTT. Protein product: CASSEGTGYNSPLHF.

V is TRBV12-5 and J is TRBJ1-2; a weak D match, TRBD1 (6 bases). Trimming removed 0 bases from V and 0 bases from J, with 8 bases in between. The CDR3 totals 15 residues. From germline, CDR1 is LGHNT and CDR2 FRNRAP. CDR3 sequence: CASGLVQGANYGYTF. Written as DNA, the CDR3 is TGTGCTAGTGGTTTGGTACAGGGAGCTAACTATGGCTACACCTTC.